The present T cell receptor (beta chain) was sequenced within a study of blood T cell repertoires in COVID-19. Overall study context: Both acute and convalescent COVID-19 samples were obtained from the United States, Italy and Spain.

The method was immunoSEQ multiplex PCR; TCRdb's version includes in-frame clones alone and lacks a portion of them. The sample holds approximately 150,000 clones, 80% to 90% seen once. The CDR3 is 15 amino acids. Germline values: CDR1 MDHEN, CDR2 SYDVKM. Losses at the gene ends were 3 bases for V and 6 bases for J; bases not matched to a gene: 5. The sequence derives from a human donor in a cohort sampled during active COVID-19. The genes are TRBV28 and TRBJ2-3, with 11 nucleotides matching TRBD2. Input material: peripheral blood. The CDR3 here is CASSFSGGAGDTQYF. The CDR3 DNA reads TGTGCCAGCAGTTTTAGCGGGGGGGCTGGGGATACGCAGTATTTT.